This passage covers 6 T cell receptor beta chains from one sample sequenced in a study of PD-1 blockade in classical Hodgkin lymphoma. The table came from immunoSEQ multiplex PCR; TCRdb's copy has only in-frame clones and leaves some out. The sample contains nearly 25,000 clones, 81% of which appear only once. Each and every patient relapsed after autologous stem cell transplantation, and patients got differing brentuximab vedotin exposure. The material sequenced was peripheral blood mononuclear cells (PBMCs), taken before the second cycle of nivolumab. The source is a human donor with classical Hodgkin lymphoma.

The gene calls are TRBV2 and TRBJ2-7; D not resolved. Trimming took 4 bases from V and 2 from J, leaving 12 bases between them. Germline V CDR1 and CDR2: SNHLY, FYNNEI. This CDR3 has 14 residues. The CDR3 sequence: CASSGPKPAYEQYF. Here the CDR3 DNA reads TGTGCCAGCAGTGGGCCCAAACCAGCCTACGAGCAGTACTTC. The entire variable domain, with the rest obtained from reference TRBV2 and TRBJ2-7, is as follows: EPEVTQTPSHQVTQMGQEVILRCVPISNHLYFYWYRQILGQKVEFLVSFYNNEISEKSEIFDDQFSVERPDGSNFTLKIRSTKLEDSAMYFCASSGPKPAYEQYFGPGTRLTVT.

This rearrangement joins TRBV6-5 to TRBJ2-7; 8 bases are shared with TRBD1. The ends lost 6 bases at V and 2 bases at J; junction bases unmatched: 6. Germline-derived CDR1 and CDR2 are MNHEY and SVGAGI. The CDR3 is 14 amino acids. CDR3 in DNA: TGTGCCAGCAGATCTAGGACAGGGACCTACGAGCAGTACTTC. The encoded protein is CASRSRTGTYEQYF.

The V and J genes are TRBV7-8 and TRBJ2-1; D remains ambiguous. Germline lookup yields CDR1 SGHVS and CDR2 FQNEAQ. Trimming removed 1 base at V and 7 bases at J, with 5 bases between. The CDR3 has 12 amino acids. The CDR3 DNA follows: TGTGCCAGCAGCTTAGTTGCAAATGAGCAGTTCTTC. Translated: CASSLVANEQFF.

Of note for this clone: Other DNA sequences in this sample translate to the same CDR3. This chain uses TRBV30 with TRBJ1-4; 9 bases align to TRBD1. In germline, CDR1 is GTSNPN, CDR2 SVGIG (reference sequence). With 3 bases clipped from V and 3 bases from J, the junction kept 2 bases outside the gene matches. CDR3 length: 14 residues. The CDR3 DNA sequence: TGTGCCTGGAGCCGACAGGGGGCTAATGAAAAACTGTTTTTT. It is translated as CAWSRQGANEKLFF.

V is TRBV7-2 and J is TRBJ1-2; D not resolved. Germline V gene sequence: CDR1 SGHTA, CDR2 FQGNSA. CDR3 length: 15 amino acids. Trimming took 4 bases from V and 0 from J, leaving 12 bases between them. The CDR3 reads CASSSYGVANYGYTF. CDR3 bases: TGTGCCAGCAGCTCCTACGGGGTAGCTAACTATGGCTACACCTTC. The whole variable domain, remainder taken from reference TRBV7-2 and TRBJ1-2, is GAGVSQSPSNKVTEKGKDVELRCDPISGHTALYWYRQSLGQGLEFLIYFQGNSAPDKSGLPSDRFSAERTGGSVSTLTIQRTQQEDSAVYLCASSSYGVANYGYTFGSGTRLTVV.

V and J are TRBV30 and TRBJ1-6; D is perhaps TRBD1 (5 bases). Germline V CDR1 and CDR2: GTSNPN, SVGIG (reference sequence). V lost 2 bases, J lost 7 bases, and 18 bases lay in between. The CDR3 spans 16 residues. The CDR3 protein is CAWSPFKTGTNSPLHF. The CDR3 DNA sequence: TGTGCCTGGAGTCCATTCAAAACCGGGACCAATTCACCCCTCCACTTT.